This entry is about one T cell receptor (beta chain). The antigen is not known. The data were obtained in a study of cytomegalovirus exposure and HLA in healthy donors. Study-level results: Because they were indistinguishable, some V segments, including TRBV6-2 and TRBV6-3, were excluded.

In the PCR, 60 Vbeta and 13 Jbeta primers were used. Authors' methods: Later, 65 million to 85 million unique TCR beta chains were counted in an analysis, and about 12 million of them were shared. Profiled with immunoSEQ multiplex PCR; TCRdb holds only in-frame clones, not every one. Clonal size and the V and J genes are those of that table, whereas D and trimming came from the DNA. The sample contains fewer than 200,000 clones, roughly 80% of which appear only once. Germline V lookup: CDR1 KGHSH, CDR2 LQKENI. The CDR3 length is 14 residues. V was cut by 3 bases and J by 3 bases, with 11 bases left in between.

The origin of this receptor is a woman younger than 35 in good health and CMV-seronegative. Sample: PBMCs. V is TRBV18 and J is TRBJ1-2, with no clear D. DNA of the CDR3: TGTGCCAGCTCACCGAACTCCGGGGACTATGGCTACACCTTC. This translates into CASSPNSGDYGYTF.